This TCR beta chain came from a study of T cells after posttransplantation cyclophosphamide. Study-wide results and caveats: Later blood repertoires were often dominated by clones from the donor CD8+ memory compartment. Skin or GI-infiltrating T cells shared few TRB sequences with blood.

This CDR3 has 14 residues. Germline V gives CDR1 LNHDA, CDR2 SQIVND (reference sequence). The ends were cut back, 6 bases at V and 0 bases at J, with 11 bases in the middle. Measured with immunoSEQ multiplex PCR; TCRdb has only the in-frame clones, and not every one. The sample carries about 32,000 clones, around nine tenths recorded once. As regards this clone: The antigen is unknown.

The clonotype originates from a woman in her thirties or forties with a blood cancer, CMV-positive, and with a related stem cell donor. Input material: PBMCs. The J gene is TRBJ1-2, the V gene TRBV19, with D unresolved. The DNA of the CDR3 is TGTGCCAGTAGCACTGGGCCACCTAACTATGGCTACACCTTC. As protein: CASSTGPPNYGYTF.